This T cell receptor beta chain was sequenced during a study of cytomegalovirus exposure and HLA in healthy donors. This CDR3 has 14 amino acids. Germline CDR1 and CDR2: LGHNT and FRNRAP. PCR used 60 Vbeta primers and 13 Jbeta primers. Clones were sequenced by immunoSEQ multiplex PCR, and TCRdb holds only the in-frame ones, with some missing. This table holds some 180,000 clones, around 78% found once. Study-wide results and caveats: Many donors carried some public TCRs, although rarity characterized most TCR sequences.

With regard to this clone: Antigen unknown.

The receptor was derived from a woman in her 30s in good health and CMV-seropositive. The chain joins TRBV12-5 to TRBJ2-5; weak D call: TRBD1 (5 bases). The J call may be incorrect, as the DNA end agrees better with TRBJ2-7. Sequenced sample: PBMCs. The CDR3 loop is CASGADSHSYEQYF. The CDR3 nucleotides read TGTGCTAGTGGTGCCGACAGCCACTCCTACGAGCAGTACTTC.